This T cell receptor (beta chain) was sequenced for a study of cytomegalovirus exposure and HLA in healthy donors. Study-wide results and limits: Cytomegalovirus status was reportedly diagnosed by the classifier with high sensitivity and specificity. Associated with cytomegalovirus, according to the listing, were around 170 TCR beta chains. The tendency of first-cohort TCR clusters to co-occur in the 100 to 150 validation repertoires emerged from a later analysis. Most TCR sequences were seen very rarely across donors, but some public TCRs occurred in many.

Notes on this clone: Its antigen is not identified.

The V gene's germline CDR1 is MNHEY and CDR2 SVGAGI. The CDR3 runs to 14 residues. Between the trimmed V and J ends, which lost 1 base and 7 bases, there was a span of 13 bases. Sequencing was performed with immunoSEQ multiplex PCR; in TCRdb, only in-frame clones are kept and a portion is missing. The table records approximately 300,000 clones, around 86% of them present only once. V gene TRBV6-5 combines with J gene TRBJ1-2; D ambiguous. The receptor's source is a woman aged 18-30 years in good health and CMV-seronegative. Sequenced material: PBMCs. The CDR3 is CASSYLHQAGGYTF. The CDR3, as DNA: TGTGCCAGCAGTTACTTGCATCAGGCGGGTGGCTACACCTTC.